This T cell receptor (beta chain) came from a study of early T cells in non-severe SARS-CoV-2 infection (dated by TCRdb to the early 2020s). Looking at the study overall: TCR sequencing used bulk RNA from unsorted whole blood, so alpha and beta chains could not be paired.

On this clonotype itself: Its antigen is not yet known. No base-level quality is on record; no much larger clone is a single base apart.

Set within a cohort of healthcare workers in London, UK, this nested case-control study involved weekly PCR testing of nasopharyngeal swabs along with blood sampling. Healthcare workers were recruited during the week of the UK lockdown, between 23 and 31 March 2020, and followed weekly for up to roughly 15 weeks. The CDR3, from cysteine to phenylalanine, totals 14 residues. Only the CDR3 part of the read is kept: 42 bases, read in frame from the first base. As encoded in the germline V gene, CDR1 is MNHEY while CDR2 is SVGEGT. From V the trimming removes 8 bases and from J it removes 5 bases, while the gene matches leave 8 bases of the junction unaccounted for. Libraries were constructed by 5' RACE. The sequencer was a NextSeq 500. To correct for sequencing error and PCR bias, the TCR library protocol tagged individual cDNA molecules with unique molecular identifiers. TCR alpha and beta chains were both sequenced, and the abundances of alpha and beta sequences in each sample were closely correlated with each other. The published analysis was carried out like this. Decombinator V4 was used to annotate the V gene, J gene and CDR3 of the TCR sequences. Expanded TCRs were defined as changing significantly between any two time points under a Poisson model with p below 0.0001. TCR abundances were normalised to the total number of TCRs sequenced per sample and expressed as counts per million. MAIT TCRs were defined by TRAV1-2 paired with TRAJ12, TRAJ20 or TRAJ33, and iNKT TCRs by TRAV10 paired with TRAJ18. VDJdb, accessed on 1 November 2021, was searched for TCRs annotated for CMV, EBV and SARS-CoV-2, and TCRs annotated for more than one antigen were excluded. TCRdb reprocessing: public reads trimmed at Q25 with fastp, clones called with MiXCR, in-frame beta chains kept. Here each entry gathers all rows of one CDR3 protein and keeps the most common genes and DNA. These V and J calls originate from TCRdb's pipeline instead of the authors' own analysis. Here the sample has just under 60,000 distinct CDR3 sequences; about 8.4% occur a single time. Of the sample, approximately 3.6% falls within the top ten clones.

General findings and caveats noted by the study authors: Matching against VDJdb was skewed toward anti-spike CD8 responses, likely underestimated virus-specific expansions, and missed private and CD4 specificities.

The V gene is TRBV6-2 or TRBV6-3 and the J gene is TRBJ2-2, with 7 bases aligning to TRBD2. The TCR was taken from an adult who was a healthcare worker with PCR-confirmed SARS-CoV-2 infection or an uninfected control (not recorded which). The sequencing sample was made of whole blood. The bases are TGTGCCAGCTACGCTAGCGGAAAAACCGGGGAGCTGTTTTTT. This is translated as CASYASGKTGELFF.